The following is a TCR beta chain sequence with its context. These data belong to a study of CD8 T cells in Susac syndrome. CD8+ and CD4+ T cells from blood underwent TCR beta sequencing. TEMRA cells were enriched by FACS, and CD4+ and CD8+ T cells were negatively isolated. The CDR3 contains 15 residues. The V and J ends lost 6 bases and 3 bases, in that order; junction bases with no gene match: 9. Per germline, CDR1 KGHSH and CDR2 LQKENI. After extraction with the RNeasy kit, about 0.5 to 1 ug of the RNA was reverse transcribed using random hexamers. Across 54 Vbeta and 13 Jbeta, immunoSEQ multiplex PCR amplified TCR beta CDR3. TCRdb re-called the immunoSEQ multiplex PCR reads with MiXCR, one entry per CDR3 protein. This sample has roughly 120,000 distinct CDR3 sequences, with approximately 94% found just once.

The clonotype was recovered from a human donor with multiple sclerosis. The source material was CD4+ T cells from PBMCs. This rearrangement joins TRBV18 to TRBJ1-2, with 8 bases matching TRBD1. CDR3 in DNA: TGTGCCAGCTCCCCCTCTCCGGGACAGGACTATGGCTACACCTTC. It is translated as CASSPSPGQDYGYTF.